One sample yielded the 25 T cell receptor beta chains listed below, sequenced in a study of blood T cells in healthy people across ages. Together with a sample-barcoded 5' primer, a J-beta primer mix was included in a second PCR lasting about 6 to 11 cycles. One entry per CDR3 protein results from TCRdb running MiXCR on the 5' RACE reads. Of about 780,000 distinct CDR3 sequences in the sample, roughly 24% were seen once. These data also formed part of another study, on T cells of mothers and their children.

Sample: blood. These receptor sequences come from a boy aged 10-17 years in good health.

This clonotype was picked up a small number of times. In nucleotides, the CDR3 is TGTGCCAGCAGCTTAGGGACAGGGAACGGCAATGAGCAGTTCTTC. This codes for CASSLGTGNGNEQFF. The gene calls are TRBV7-9 and TRBJ2-1, with 8 bases lining up with TRBD1. The CDR3 is made up of 15 amino acids. The trim removed 1 base at V and 6 bases at J, leaving 5 bases unmatched. CDR1 and CDR2 from the germline V gene are SEHNR and FQNEAQ (reference sequence).

This chain joins TRBV10-3 and TRBJ2-5; maybe TRBD2 (7 bases). The germline V gene encodes CDR1 ENHRY and CDR2 SYGVKD. V lost 2 bases and J 3 bases, leaving 10 bases between the germline ends. The CDR3 spans 14 residues. In DNA, the CDR3 is TGTGCCATCAGTGAGGCGGGGGCCGAAGAGACCCAGTACTTC. Protein product: CAISEAGAEETQYF.

This clonotype was seen at least ten times. The CDR3 loop is CASSLGSGFSYEQYF. In DNA form, the CDR3 reads TGCGCCAGCAGCTTGGGGAGTGGGTTCTCCTACGAGCAGTACTTC. This chain uses TRBV5-1 with TRBJ2-7; D gene ambiguous. The CDR3 is 15 amino acids. Germline CDR1 is SGHRS and CDR2 is YFSETQ. The V end was cut by 0 bases, the J end by 0 bases, with 10 bases between.

The gene calls are TRBV4-2 and TRBJ1-2; no firm D call. Germline V lookup: CDR1 LGHNA, CDR2 YNFKEQ. This CDR3 comprises 13 residues. V lost 0 bases and J 7 bases, leaving 9 bases between the germline ends. CDR3 bases: TGTGCCAGCAGCCAAGACACCCTGCGTGGCTACACCTTC. Encoded protein: CASSQDTLRGYTF.

The CDR3 coding sequence is TGTGCCAACCTGATTCATCGGGACAGGATGAACACTGAAGCTTTCTTT. It translates to CANLIHRDRMNTEAFF. The chain combines TRBV19 with TRBJ1-1; TRBD1 aligns across 8 bases. The CDR3 loop spans 16 amino acids. The V gene's germline CDR1 is LNHDA and CDR2 SQIVND (reference sequence). J was trimmed by 0 bases and V by 10 bases; bases with no gene match: 13.

This clonotype was counted a few times. The chain joins TRBV5-6 to TRBJ1-4; the D is unclear. Germline V lookup: CDR1 SGHDT, CDR2 YYEEEE. V lost 4 bases, J lost 8 bases, and 15 bases lay in between. This CDR3 region has 14 residues. CDR3 DNA sequence: TGTGCCAGCAGCCTCCCGATGGGTGGGGAAAAACTGTTTTTT. Translating it yields CASSLPMGGEKLFF.

This clonotype was counted only a few times. The chain joins TRBV28 to TRBJ2-5; the match to TRBD2 covers 8 bases. After removal of 2 bases from V and 7 bases from J, the junction contained 9 bases not matched to a gene. The length of the CDR3 is 15 residues. CDR1 and CDR2 from the germline V gene are MDHEN and SYDVKM. The CDR3: CASSLSGGPSGTQYF. The CDR3 nucleotides are TGTGCCAGCAGTTTAAGCGGGGGCCCTAGCGGGACCCAGTACTTC.

The chain is built from TRBV21-1 and TRBJ2-1; the table's TRBD1 call for D was not verified on the DNA. The DNA end is more similar to TRBJ2-7, so the J call may be wrong. TRBV21-1 is termed a pseudogene. The CDR3 consists of 16 residues. CDR3 DNA sequence: TGTGCCAGCAGCAAAGGATTGTACAGGAGACCCTACGAGCAGTACTTC. It yields the protein CASSKGLYRRPYEQYF.

The chain recombines TRBV6-1 with TRBJ2-1; 13 nucleotides agree with TRBD2. The CDR3 is 17 amino acids. In germline, CDR1 is MNHNS, CDR2 SASEGT. V lost 6 bases, J lost 8 bases, and 13 bases stayed unmatched. The CDR3 region is CASRRLAGGVGWDEQFF. The CDR3 DNA follows: TGTGCCAGCAGGAGACTAGCGGGGGGAGTGGGCTGGGATGAGCAGTTCTTC.

The chain uses TRBV29-1 and TRBJ1-1; the D gene is possibly TRBD1 (6 bases). This CDR3 region has 13 residues. V shed 7 bases and J shed 4 bases, with 16 bases lying between them. Looked up from germline, CDR1 is SQVTM and CDR2 is ANQGSEA. This CDR3 is CSGEGGRGTEAFF. DNA of the CDR3: TGCAGCGGGGAGGGGGGAAGGGGCACTGAAGCTTTCTTT.

This clonotype has only a few counts. The V call is TRBV6-2 or TRBV6-3, the J call TRBJ2-1; D unresolved. Germline V gives CDR1 MNHEY, CDR2 SVGEGT. V was pared by 2 bases and J by 10 bases, with 12 bases between. The CDR3 spans 13 residues. CDR3 amino acids: CASSYIAAREQFF. CDR3 coding DNA: TGTGCCAGCAGTTACATTGCGGCTAGGGAGCAGTTCTTC.

This chain connects TRBV11-3 to TRBJ2-1, with D possibly being TRBD1 (7 bases). From germline, CDR1 is SGHNT and CDR2 YENEEA. With 5 bases removed from V and 5 bases from J, the gap between germline ends came to 13 bases. The CDR3 runs to 14 residues. DNA of the CDR3: TGTGCCAGCAGCGTGCGCGGGACAGACAATGAGCAGTTCTTC. As protein: CASSVRGTDNEQFF. The variable domain in full, with the rest retrieved from reference TRBV11-3 and TRBJ2-1, is EAGVVQSPRYKIIEKKQPVAFWCNPISGHNTLYWYLQNLGQGPELLIRYENEEAVDDSQLPKDRFSAERLKGVDSTLKIQPAELGDSAVYLCASSVRGTDNEQFFGPGTRLTVL.

The V and J genes are TRBV19 and TRBJ1-1; 7 bases match TRBD1. V lost 5 bases to trimming and J lost 0 bases; unmatched junction nucleotides: 6. Germline CDR1 is LNHDA and CDR2 is SQIVND (reference sequence). The CDR3 length is 15 residues. The CDR3 loop reads CASSLGTAMNTEAFF. CDR3 DNA: TGTGCCAGTAGTCTGGGGACAGCCATGAACACTGAAGCTTTCTTT.

The chain has TRBV27 and TRBJ2-5, with 9 nucleotides matching TRBD1. The tail of the sequence fits TRBJ2-7 better, so the J call may be wrong. CDR3 size: 15 residues. The germline V gene encodes CDR1 MNHEY and CDR2 SMNVEV (reference sequence). The CDR3 spells CASSTPGQGTYEQYF. The CDR3 DNA sequence: TGTGCCAGCAGTACTCCGGGACAGGGTACCTACGAGCAGTACTTC.

The rearrangement links TRBV28 to TRBJ2-6; tentatively, D is TRBD2 (5 bases). The CDR3 spans 15 residues. Trimming took 4 bases from V and 4 from J, leaving 11 bases between them. The V gene's germline CDR1 is MDHEN and CDR2 SYDVKM. This chain's CDR3 is CASSYRRAGANVLTF. CDR3 DNA: TGTGCCAGCAGTTATCGGCGGGCGGGGGCCAACGTCCTGACTTTC. Complete variable domain (other parts from reference TRBV28 and TRBJ2-6): DVKVTQSSRYLVKRTGEKVFLECVQDMDHENMFWYRQDPGLGLRLIYFSYDVKMKEKGDIPEGYSVSREKKERFSLILESASTNQTSMYLCASSYRRAGANVLTFGAGSRLTVL.

This clonotype was picked up a small number of times. The chain couples TRBV4-2 to TRBJ2-4; no definite D call. Germline V gene lookup returns CDR1 LGHNA and CDR2 YNFKEQ. V shed 0 bases and J shed 2 bases, with 5 bases lying between them. This CDR3 has 14 residues. The CDR3 nucleotides read TGTGCCAGCAGCCAAGAGGGTACCAAAAACATTCAGTACTTC. Amino acids: CASSQEGTKNIQYF.

This clonotype has a handful of counts. The chain employs TRBV20-1 and TRBJ2-5; weak D call: TRBD2 (5 bases). The CDR3 is 14 residues long. Germline CDR1 DFQATT, CDR2 SNEGSKA (reference sequence). V dropped 1 base and J dropped 1 base, with 10 bases sitting between them. The CDR3 here is CSARGAESQETQYF. The CDR3 bases are TGCAGTGCTAGAGGAGCGGAAAGCCAAGAGACCCAGTACTTC.

V and J are TRBV20-1 and TRBJ2-1; 7 bases are shared with TRBD2. Germline V gives CDR1 DFQATT, CDR2 SNEGSKA (reference sequence). V shed 2 bases, J shed 0 bases, and the junction held 4 bases outside the gene matches. The CDR3 has 15 residues. This CDR3 reads CSARPSGASYNEQFF. The DNA of the CDR3 is TGCAGTGCTAGACCAAGCGGGGCCTCCTACAATGAGCAGTTCTTC.

The chain recombines TRBV5-5 with TRBJ2-5; D possibly corresponds to TRBD1 (5 bases). CDR1 and CDR2 from the germline V gene are SGHKS and YYEKEE (reference sequence). This CDR3 has 14 residues. The V gene lost 2 bases and the J gene lost 0 bases, with 8 bases spanning the gap. This chain's CDR3 is CASSFRVYQETQYF. Written as DNA, the CDR3 is TGTGCCAGCAGCTTCAGGGTTTACCAAGAGACCCAGTACTTC.

The chain uses TRBV28 and TRBJ1-2; D possibly corresponds to TRBD1 (5 bases). The germline CDR1 and CDR2 sequences are MDHEN and SYDVKM. The CDR3 covers 15 residues. V was cut by 6 bases and J by 5 bases, with 19 bases left in between. The CDR3, as DNA: TGTGCCAGCAGCCCATCGGGACGGGAAGTTTATGGCTACACCTTC. Translation: CASSPSGREVYGYTF.

The CDR3 reads CASSLVPPRGNTEAFF. The CDR3 coding sequence is TGCGCCAGCAGCTTGGTGCCTCCCAGGGGGAACACTGAAGCTTTCTTT. The chain links TRBV5-1 to TRBJ1-1; TRBD1 is a possible D gene (6 bases). CDR3 length: 16 residues. V dropped 0 bases and J dropped 1 base, with 13 bases sitting between them. Germline-derived CDR1 and CDR2 are SGHRS and YFSETQ. The full variable domain, completed using reference TRBV5-1 and TRBJ1-1, is KAGVTQTPRYLIKTRGQQVTLSCSPISGHRSVSWYQQTPGQGLQFLFEYFSETQRNKGNFPGRFSGRQFSNSRSEMNVSTLELGDSALYLCASSLVPPRGNTEAFFGQGTRLTVV.

The rearrangement joins TRBV12-3 or TRBV12-4 to TRBJ2-7; D is undetermined. This CDR3 spans 15 amino acids. V shed 2 bases and J shed 0 bases, with 11 bases lying between them. DNA for the CDR3: TGTGCCAGCAGTTTATGGGATATGAGCTCCTACGAGCAGTACTTC. Its protein product is CASSLWDMSSYEQYF.

This clonotype has just a few counts. The V call is TRBV29-1, the J call TRBJ2-3, with 12 bases aligning to TRBD2. V gave up 4 bases and J gave up 1 base; unmatched junction bases: 0. Germline CDR1 SQVTM, CDR2 ANQGSEA. The CDR3 is 14 amino acids. The CDR3, as DNA: TGCAGCGTTGGGACTAGCGGGGGCACAGATACGCAGTATTTT. Translating gives CSVGTSGGTDTQYF.

The sample holds a few counts of this clonotype. The chain employs TRBV7-2 and TRBJ2-4, with TRBD1 matching 7 bases. The CDR3 runs to 14 residues. V was pared by 5 bases and J by 6 bases, with 7 bases of the junction left unmatched. Looked up from germline, CDR1 is SGHTA and CDR2 is FQGNSA. CDR3 nucleotide sequence: TGTGCCAGCAGCGGGCAGGGGGTGTCAAACATTCAGTACTTC. Translating gives CASSGQGVSNIQYF. The variable domain in full, with the rest retrieved from reference TRBV7-2 and TRBJ2-4, is GAGVSQSPSNKVTEKGKDVELRCDPISGHTALYWYRQSLGQGLEFLIYFQGNSAPDKSGLPSDRFSAERTGGSVSTLTIQRTQQEDSAVYLCASSGQGVSNIQYFGAGTRLSVL.

A few counts support this clonotype. This chain joins TRBV3-1 and TRBJ1-2; D ambiguous. Trimming left V 4 bases short and J 8 bases short, with 11 bases between. Germline V gene lookup returns CDR1 LGHDT and CDR2 YNNKEL (reference sequence). This CDR3 spans 12 amino acids. CDR3 in amino acids: CASSRRDVGYTF. CDR3 bases: TGTGCCAGCAGCCGGCGGGATGTAGGCTACACCTTC.